Below, 18 T cell receptor beta chains from the same sample are listed, as sequenced in a study of CD8+ T cells in alopecia areata. Extraction and reverse transcription of RNA yielded cDNA as the sequencing template. The table came from immunoSEQ multiplex PCR; TCRdb's copy has only in-frame clones and leaves some out. Of 200,000 or so clones listed, around three fifths are singletons. Sequenced: CD8+ T cells sorted from blood. These receptors all stem from a human donor in good health.

The chain has TRBV7-9 and TRBJ1-1, with D maybe TRBD1 (5 bases). Trimming took off 11 bases at V and 1 base at J, with 20 bases between the two ends. Per germline, CDR1 SEHNR and CDR2 FQNEAQ (reference sequence). The CDR3 consists of 15 residues. This chain's CDR3 is CAASGPRQSNTEAFF. Here the CDR3 DNA reads TGTGCCGCCAGCGGGCCAAGACAGTCGAACACTGAAGCTTTCTTT. The full variable domain, completed using reference TRBV7-9 and TRBJ1-1, is DTGVSQNPRHKITKRGQNVTFRCDPISEHNRLYWYRQTLGQGPEFLTYFQNEAQLEKSRLLSDRFSAERPKGSFSTLEIQRTEQGDSAMYLCAASGPRQSNTEAFFGQGTRLTVV.

V gene TRBV13 combines with J gene TRBJ1-2; unclear D gene. CDR3 length equals 13 residues. CDR1 and CDR2 (germline): PRHDT, FYEKMQ (reference sequence). V was trimmed by 0 bases and J by 6 bases, leaving 8 bases between them. CDR3 amino acids: CASSLGLKDGYTF. The DNA for the CDR3 is TGTGCCAGCAGCTTAGGCCTAAAGGATGGCTACACCTTC.

The chain uses TRBV4-1 and TRBJ2-7; a possible D gene is TRBD2 (6 bases). The CDR3 covers 16 residues. Trimming took 1 base from V and 0 from J, leaving 13 bases between them. Germline V gene lookup returns CDR1 MGHRA and CDR2 YSYEKL. The CDR3 loop is CASSQVGGISSYEQYF. The DNA of the CDR3 is TGCGCCAGCAGCCAAGTGGGGGGAATCAGCTCCTACGAGCAGTACTTC.

The CDR3 DNA reads TGTGCCAGCAGCTTACGTCTCGGCGCAGATACGCAGTATTTT. Its translation is CASSLRLGADTQYF. The chain combines TRBV13 with TRBJ2-3; D is unresolved. Germline V gene data show CDR1 as PRHDT and CDR2 as FYEKMQ (reference sequence). This CDR3 comprises 14 residues. The V end was cut by 2 bases, the J end by 4 bases, with 10 bases between. Full variable domain (missing parts from reference TRBV13 and TRBJ2-3): AAGVIQSPRHLIKEKRETATLKCYPIPRHDTVYWYQQGPGQDPQFLISFYEKMQSDKGSIPDRFSAQQFSDYHSELNMSSLELGDSALYFCASSLRLGADTQYFGPGTRLTVL.

This chain joins TRBV13 and TRBJ2-5; D is uncertain. In germline, CDR1 is PRHDT, CDR2 FYEKMQ (reference sequence). This CDR3 is built from 12 residues. Trimming removed 5 bases from V and 3 bases from J, with 7 bases in between. This CDR3 reads CASSHGEETQYF. Here the CDR3 DNA reads TGTGCCAGCAGCCATGGTGAAGAGACCCAGTACTTC.

V gene TRBV28 combines with J gene TRBJ1-2, with a tentative D call TRBD1 (6 bases). Germline V gene lookup returns CDR1 MDHEN and CDR2 SYDVKM. The V end was cut by 8 bases, the J end by 3 bases, with 16 bases between. CDR3 size: 14 residues. As DNA, the CDR3 is TGTGCCAGCTCGACAGGAGAATATTACTATGGCTACACCTTC. It codes for CASSTGEYYYGYTF.

This clone was recorded once. CDR3 amino acids: CASSLSSYNEQFF. CDR3 DNA sequence: TGTGCCAGCAGCCTGAGCTCCTACAATGAGCAGTTCTTC. This sequence joins TRBV14 and TRBJ2-1; D is unclear. CDR1 is SGHDN, CDR2 FVKESK, per germline. The V and J ends lost 4 bases and 0 bases respectively, with 4 bases between them. The CDR3 extends over 13 amino acids.

This chain uses TRBV2 with TRBJ2-7; 8 bases are shared with TRBD1. This CDR3 spans 13 amino acids. Germline V CDR1 and CDR2: SNHLY, FYNNEI. V lost 11 bases and J lost 7; bases outside the gene matches: 13. The CDR3 DNA sequence: TGTGCCGGAGGCGGGCAGGGGGCGGGGGAGCAGTACTTC. It codes for CAGGGQGAGEQYF.

This chain joins TRBV29-1 and TRBJ1-1; no firm D call. This CDR3 comprises 12 residues. Per germline, CDR1 SQVTM and CDR2 ANQGSEA. V gave up 2 bases and J gave up 3 bases, with 7 bases separating them. For the CDR3, the DNA is TGCAGCGTTGAACTTCGGGACACTGAAGCTTTCTTT. Encoded protein: CSVELRDTEAFF.

This clone was seen a handful of times. The rearrangement links TRBV6-6 to TRBJ1-5; weak D call: TRBD1 (5 bases). The CDR3 is made up of 13 amino acids. V lost 7 bases, J lost 6 bases, and 13 bases lay in between. Looked up from germline, CDR1 is MNHNY and CDR2 is SVGAGI (reference sequence). Written as DNA, the CDR3 is TGTGCCAGCACAGCAGGGACTAGTCAGCCCCAGCATTTT. This gives the protein CASTAGTSQPQHF.

This chain joins TRBV6-1 and TRBJ1-5; 7 nucleotides line up with TRBD1. V shed 1 base, J shed 5 bases, and the junction held 5 bases outside the gene matches. CDR3 length: 15 residues. CDR1 and CDR2 (germline): MNHNS, SASEGT. CDR3 residues: CASSEGPTGDQPQHF. CDR3 bases: TGTGCCAGCAGTGAAGGACCTACAGGGGATCAGCCCCAGCATTTT.

This clone was detected a few times. The V and J genes are TRBV4-1 and TRBJ1-3; a weak D match, TRBD1 (5 bases). Germline CDR1 and CDR2: MGHRA and YSYEKL. This CDR3 is built from 14 residues. Trimming pared 4 bases from V and 0 bases from J, leaving 7 bases between. CDR3 sequence reads: CASSPGVSGNTIYF. CDR3 coding DNA: TGCGCCAGCAGCCCGGGGGTCTCTGGAAACACCATATATTTT.

This clone was seen more than once but under ten times. The chain joins TRBV7-9 to TRBJ2-2; no firm D call. The CDR3 has 12 amino acids. CDR1 is SEHNR, CDR2 FQNEAQ, per germline (reference sequence). The V end was cut by 6 bases, the J end by 7 bases, with 9 bases between. The CDR3 DNA sequence: TGTGCCAGCAGTAAACCTGGCGGGGAGCTGTTTTTT. It encodes CASSKPGGELFF.

The chain links TRBV5-6 to TRBJ2-3; 8 positions match TRBD2. V shed 0 bases and J 5 bases; nucleotides not matched to a gene: 5. Germline assignment: CDR1 SGHDT and CDR2 YYEEEE. The CDR3 loop spans 15 amino acids. The CDR3 loop reads CASSLGSGVIDTQYF. CDR3 nucleotides: TGTGCCAGCAGCTTGGGTAGCGGGGTTATAGATACGCAGTATTTT.

The chain links TRBV15 to TRBJ2-2; TRBD1 is a possible D gene (5 bases). The ends were cut back, 3 bases at V and 6 bases at J, with 11 bases in the middle. From germline, CDR1 is LNHNV and CDR2 YYDKDF (reference sequence). The length of the CDR3 is 14 residues. The CDR3 sequence: CATSSRQTPGELFF. In nucleotides, the CDR3 is TGTGCCACCAGCAGCAGACAGACTCCCGGGGAGCTGTTTTTT.

This sequence joins TRBV29-1 and TRBJ2-7; TRBD1 matches 9 bases. Germline CDR1 and CDR2: SQVTM and ANQGSEA. V was clipped by 6 bases and J by 5 bases; unmatched bases: 5. The CDR3 runs 12 residues. As DNA, the CDR3 is TGCAGCGTGCGGACAGGGGAGCACGAGCAGTACTTC. Protein: CSVRTGEHEQYF.

The J gene is TRBJ2-7, the V gene TRBV10-3, with D perhaps TRBD2 (6 bases). CDR1 is ENHRY, CDR2 SYGVKD, per germline. The CDR3 is made up of 14 amino acids. The V gene lost 3 bases and the J gene lost 4 bases, with 13 bases spanning the gap. CDR3 nucleotide sequence: TGTGCCATCAGTGACCCAGGGACTCCGTACGAGCAGTACTTC. Translation gives CAISDPGTPYEQYF.

This clone has ten or more counts. The chain joins TRBV5-8 to TRBJ1-2, with unresolved D. This CDR3 is 14 amino acids long. Trimming left V 5 bases short and J 6 bases short, with 17 bases between. Per the germline V gene, CDR1 is SGHTS and CDR2 is YDEGEE. The CDR3 spells CASSPGRIRHGYTF. In DNA, the CDR3 is TGTGCCAGCAGTCCCGGACGAATTCGTCATGGCTACACCTTC.